This T cell receptor beta chain was documented in a study of human T cells and chemical hapten exposure. The sample holds many counts of this clonotype. In the library, unique molecular identifiers were attached to individual cDNA molecules. Using its own MiXCR run on the RACE reads, TCRdb lists one record per CDR3 protein. The table shows tens of thousands of distinct CDR3 sequences, with over 3% occurring only once. As for time point: patch test 2, 6 weeks after DPC sensitization. This sample's treatment: therapeutic diphenylcyclopropenone sensitization with weekly scalp DPC. V was clipped by 4 bases and J by 4 bases, with 13 bases between them. CDR3 length: 14 amino acids.

The V and J genes are TRBV12-3 or TRBV12-4 and TRBJ1-1; D might be TRBD1 (5 bases). This clonotype originated in a man aged 40-50 years with alopecia areata. Some clones in this sample may be carry-over from other donors' samples. The sequencing here drew on whole blood, taken in connection with sensitization to the hapten diphenylcyclopropenone (DPC). The CDR3 here is CASSWGGMSTEAFF. CDR3 bases: TGTGCCAGCAGTTGGGGGGGGATGAGCACTGAAGCTTTCTTT.